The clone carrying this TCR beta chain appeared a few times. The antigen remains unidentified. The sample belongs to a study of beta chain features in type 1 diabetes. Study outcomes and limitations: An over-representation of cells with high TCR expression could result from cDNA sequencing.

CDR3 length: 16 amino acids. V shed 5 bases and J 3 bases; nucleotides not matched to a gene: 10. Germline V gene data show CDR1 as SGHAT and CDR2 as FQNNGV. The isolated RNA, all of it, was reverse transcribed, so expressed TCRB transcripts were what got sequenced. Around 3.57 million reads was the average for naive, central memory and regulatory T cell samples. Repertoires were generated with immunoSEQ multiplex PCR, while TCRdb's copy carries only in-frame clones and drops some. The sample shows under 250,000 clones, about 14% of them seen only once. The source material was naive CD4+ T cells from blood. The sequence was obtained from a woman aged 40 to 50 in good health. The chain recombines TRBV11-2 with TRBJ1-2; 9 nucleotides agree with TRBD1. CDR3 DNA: TGTGCCAGCAGCCTCATCCGGGACAGGGCCGACTATGGCTACACCTTC. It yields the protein CASSLIRDRADYGYTF.